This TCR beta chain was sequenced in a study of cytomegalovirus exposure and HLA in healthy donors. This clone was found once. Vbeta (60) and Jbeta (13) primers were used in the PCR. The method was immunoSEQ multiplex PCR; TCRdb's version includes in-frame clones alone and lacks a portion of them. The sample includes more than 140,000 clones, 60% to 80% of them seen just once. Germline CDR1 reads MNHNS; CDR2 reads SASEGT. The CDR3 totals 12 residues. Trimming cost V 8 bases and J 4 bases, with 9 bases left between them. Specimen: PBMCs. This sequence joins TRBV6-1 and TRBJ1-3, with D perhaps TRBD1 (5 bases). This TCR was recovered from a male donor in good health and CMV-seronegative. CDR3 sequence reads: CASGGSGNTIYF. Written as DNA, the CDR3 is TGTGCCAGCGGGGGGTCGGGAAACACCATATATTTT.